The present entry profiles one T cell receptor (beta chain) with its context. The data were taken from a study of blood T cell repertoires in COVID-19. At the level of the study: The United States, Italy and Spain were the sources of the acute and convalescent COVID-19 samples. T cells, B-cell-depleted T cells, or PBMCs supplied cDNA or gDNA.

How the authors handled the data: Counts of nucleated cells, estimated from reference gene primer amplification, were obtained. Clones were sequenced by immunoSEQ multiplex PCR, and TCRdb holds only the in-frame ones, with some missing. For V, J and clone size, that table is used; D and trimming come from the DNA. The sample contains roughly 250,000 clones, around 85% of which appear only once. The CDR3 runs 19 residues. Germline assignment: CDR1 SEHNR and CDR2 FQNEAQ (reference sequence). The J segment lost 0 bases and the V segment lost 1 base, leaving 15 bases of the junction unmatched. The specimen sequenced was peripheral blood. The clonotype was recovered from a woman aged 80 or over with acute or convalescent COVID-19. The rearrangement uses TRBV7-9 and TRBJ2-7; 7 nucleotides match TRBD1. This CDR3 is CASSLETFGEQGTSYEQYF. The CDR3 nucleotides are TGTGCCAGCAGCTTAGAAACCTTTGGGGAACAGGGGACCTCCTACGAGCAGTACTTC.